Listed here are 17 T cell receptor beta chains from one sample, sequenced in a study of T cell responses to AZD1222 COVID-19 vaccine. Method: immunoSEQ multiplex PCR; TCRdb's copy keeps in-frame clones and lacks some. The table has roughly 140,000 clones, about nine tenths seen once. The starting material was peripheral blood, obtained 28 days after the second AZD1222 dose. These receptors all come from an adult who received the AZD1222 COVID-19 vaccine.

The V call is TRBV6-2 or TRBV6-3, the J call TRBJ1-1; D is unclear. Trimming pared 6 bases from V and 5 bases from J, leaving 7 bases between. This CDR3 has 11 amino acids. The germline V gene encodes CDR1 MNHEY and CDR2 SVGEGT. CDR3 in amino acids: CASSHGTEAFF. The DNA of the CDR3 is TGTGCCAGCAGCCACGGGACTGAAGCTTTCTTT.

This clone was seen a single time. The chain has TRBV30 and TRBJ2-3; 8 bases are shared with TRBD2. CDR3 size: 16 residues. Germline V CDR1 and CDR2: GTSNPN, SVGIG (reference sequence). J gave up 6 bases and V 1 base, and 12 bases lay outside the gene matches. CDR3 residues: CAWSEGNSGVADTQYF. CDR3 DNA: TGTGCCTGGAGTGAAGGGAATAGCGGGGTCGCGGATACGCAGTATTTT.

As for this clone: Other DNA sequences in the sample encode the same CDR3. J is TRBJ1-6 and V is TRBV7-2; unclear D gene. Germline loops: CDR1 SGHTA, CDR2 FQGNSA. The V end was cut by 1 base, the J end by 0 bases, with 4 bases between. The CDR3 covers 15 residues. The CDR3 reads CASSLGSSYNSPLHF. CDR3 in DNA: TGTGCCAGCAGCTTAGGGAGCTCCTATAATTCACCCCTCCACTTT.

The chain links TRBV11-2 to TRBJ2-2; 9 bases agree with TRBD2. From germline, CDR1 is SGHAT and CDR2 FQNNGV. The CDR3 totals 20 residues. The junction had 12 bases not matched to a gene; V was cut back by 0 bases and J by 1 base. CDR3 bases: TGTGCCAGCAGCTTAGAAAGGCCGAGCGGGGGGCGAAAGAACACCGGGGAGCTGTTTTTT. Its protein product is CASSLERPSGGRKNTGELFF.

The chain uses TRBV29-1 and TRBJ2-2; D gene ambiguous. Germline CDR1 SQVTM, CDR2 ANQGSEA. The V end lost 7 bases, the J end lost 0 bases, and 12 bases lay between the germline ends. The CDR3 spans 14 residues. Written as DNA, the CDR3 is TGCAGCGCAATAGACGGCGCGAACACCGGGGAGCTGTTTTTT. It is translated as CSAIDGANTGELFF.

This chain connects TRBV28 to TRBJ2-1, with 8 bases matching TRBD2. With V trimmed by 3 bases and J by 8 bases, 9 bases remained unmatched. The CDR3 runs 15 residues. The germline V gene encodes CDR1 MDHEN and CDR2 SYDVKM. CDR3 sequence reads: CASSFLGTSIDEQFF. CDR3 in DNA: TGTGCCAGCAGTTTTCTTGGGACTAGTATAGATGAGCAGTTCTTC.

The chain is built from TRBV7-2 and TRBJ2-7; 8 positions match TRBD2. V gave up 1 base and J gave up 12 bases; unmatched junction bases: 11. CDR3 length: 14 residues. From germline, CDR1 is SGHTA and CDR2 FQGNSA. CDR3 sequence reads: CASSLENVSGRRYF. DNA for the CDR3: TGTGCCAGCAGCTTAGAAAACGTCAGCGGGAGACGGTACTTC.

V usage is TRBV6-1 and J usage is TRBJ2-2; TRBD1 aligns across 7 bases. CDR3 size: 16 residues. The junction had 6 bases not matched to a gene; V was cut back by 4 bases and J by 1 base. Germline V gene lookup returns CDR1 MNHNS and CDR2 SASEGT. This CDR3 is CASSGTGTVNTGELFF. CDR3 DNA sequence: TGTGCCAGCAGTGGGACCGGGACAGTGAACACCGGGGAGCTGTTTTTT.

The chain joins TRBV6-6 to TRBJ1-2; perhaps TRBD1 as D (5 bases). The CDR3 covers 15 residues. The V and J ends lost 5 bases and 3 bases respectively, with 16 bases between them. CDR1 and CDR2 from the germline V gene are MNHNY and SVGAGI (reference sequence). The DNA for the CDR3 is TGTGCCAGCAGTCCGCGCGGGGCTCCCCACTATGGCTACACCTTC. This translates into CASSPRGAPHYGYTF.

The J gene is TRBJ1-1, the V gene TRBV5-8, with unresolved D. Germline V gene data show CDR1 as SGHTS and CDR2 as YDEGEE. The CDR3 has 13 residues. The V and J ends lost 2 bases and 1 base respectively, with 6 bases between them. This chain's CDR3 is CASSFWENTEAFF. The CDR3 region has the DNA TGTGCCAGCAGCTTCTGGGAGAACACTGAAGCTTTCTTT.

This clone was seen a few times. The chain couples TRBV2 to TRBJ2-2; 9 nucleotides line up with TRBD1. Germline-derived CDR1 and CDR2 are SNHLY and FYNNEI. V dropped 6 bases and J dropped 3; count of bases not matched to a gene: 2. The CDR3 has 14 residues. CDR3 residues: CASRRTGDTGELFF. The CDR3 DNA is TGTGCCAGCAGGAGGACAGGGGACACCGGGGAGCTGTTTTTT.

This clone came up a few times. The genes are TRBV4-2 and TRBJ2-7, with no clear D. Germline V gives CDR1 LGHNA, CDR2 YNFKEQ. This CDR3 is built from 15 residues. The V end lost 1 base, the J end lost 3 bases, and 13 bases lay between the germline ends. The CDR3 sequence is CASSQARILGYEQYF. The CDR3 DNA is TGTGCCAGCAGCCAAGCGCGTATTTTGGGCTACGAGCAGTACTTC.

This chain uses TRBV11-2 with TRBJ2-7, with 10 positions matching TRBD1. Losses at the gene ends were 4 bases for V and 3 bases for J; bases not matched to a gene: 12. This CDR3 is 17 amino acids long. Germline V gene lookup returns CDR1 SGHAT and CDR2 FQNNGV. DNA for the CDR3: TGTGCCAGCAGCTCAACGCCAACCGGGACAGGGGTCTACGAGCAGTACTTC. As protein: CASSSTPTGTGVYEQYF.

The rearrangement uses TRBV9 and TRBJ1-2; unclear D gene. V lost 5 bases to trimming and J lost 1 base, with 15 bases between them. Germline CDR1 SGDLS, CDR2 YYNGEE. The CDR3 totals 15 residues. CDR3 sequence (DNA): TGTGCCAGCAGTCTCAATTCTGAAATTAACTATGGCTACACCTTC. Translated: CASSLNSEINYGYTF.

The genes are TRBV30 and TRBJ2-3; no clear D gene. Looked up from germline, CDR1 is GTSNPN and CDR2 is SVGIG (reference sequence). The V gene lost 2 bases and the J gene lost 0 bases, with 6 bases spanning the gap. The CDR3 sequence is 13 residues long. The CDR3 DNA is TGTGCCTGGAGTTCCCATAGCACAGATACGCAGTATTTT. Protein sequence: CAWSSHSTDTQYF.

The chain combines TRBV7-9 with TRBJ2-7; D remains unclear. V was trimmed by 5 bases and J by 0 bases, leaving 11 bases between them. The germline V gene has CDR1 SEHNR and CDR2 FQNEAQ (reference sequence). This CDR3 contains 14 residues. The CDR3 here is CASSRFTSSYEQYF. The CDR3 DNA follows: TGTGCCAGCAGCCGCTTTACAAGCTCCTACGAGCAGTACTTC.

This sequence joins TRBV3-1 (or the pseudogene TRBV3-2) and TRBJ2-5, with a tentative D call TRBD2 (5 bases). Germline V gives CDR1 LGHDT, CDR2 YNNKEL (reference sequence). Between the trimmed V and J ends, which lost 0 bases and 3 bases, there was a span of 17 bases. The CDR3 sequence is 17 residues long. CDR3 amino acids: CASSQDEGTLIKETQYF. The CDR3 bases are TGTGCCAGCAGCCAAGACGAGGGTACATTGATTAAAGAGACCCAGTACTTC.